This T cell receptor beta chain appears in the sequencing data of a study of regulatory T cells in long-lasting Graves disease. Study summary: Graves' patients, newly diagnosed, had taken antithyroid drugs under 3 months.

As to this clonotype: A read error may be the cause here, since a much bigger clone is one base away.

Germline CDR1 reads SGHTA; CDR2 reads FQGTGA. The CDR3 spans 13 residues. In building TCR beta libraries, iRepertoire HTBI primers were used together with Arm-PCR of CDR3 regions. Per the authors' pipeline: Segment identification across samples yielded roughly 62 TRBV and roughly 15 TRBJ segments. MiXCR was run by TCRdb on the multiplex PCR reads, yielding one entry per CDR3 protein. TCRdb, not the original authors, processed these V and J calls. Altogether 620,000 or so distinct CDR3 sequences are present, roughly 15% being singletons, with the ten largest covering 15% to 20%. As to time point: newly diagnosed GD, antithyroid drugs for less than 3 months. PBMCs were the source of the RNA used for TCR sequencing. These same records also appear under a second study, on T cells in Graves' hyperthyroidism and ophthalmopathy.

The rearrangement links TRBV7-3 to TRBJ1-1; D remains ambiguous. The clonotype was recovered from a woman in her 30s with Graves disease. The starting material was peripheral blood mononuclear cells (PBMCs), obtained at new diagnosis, from a patient treated with antithyroid drugs. The CDR3 sequence: CASSRTQNTEALF. DNA for the CDR3: TGTGCCAGCAGCAGAACGCAGAACACTGAAGCTCTCTTT.